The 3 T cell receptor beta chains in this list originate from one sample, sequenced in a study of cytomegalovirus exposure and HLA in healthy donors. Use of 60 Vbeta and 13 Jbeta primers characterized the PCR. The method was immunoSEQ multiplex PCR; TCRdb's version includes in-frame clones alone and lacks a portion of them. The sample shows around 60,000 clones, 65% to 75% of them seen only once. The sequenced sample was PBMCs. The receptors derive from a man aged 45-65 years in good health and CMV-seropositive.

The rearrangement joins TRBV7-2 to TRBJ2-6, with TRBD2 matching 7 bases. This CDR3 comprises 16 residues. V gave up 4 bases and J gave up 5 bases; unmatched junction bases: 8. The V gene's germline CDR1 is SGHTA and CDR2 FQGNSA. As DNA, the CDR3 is TGTGCCAGCAGCTCCCTGGGGGGGTTTAGGGCCAACGTCCTGACTTTC. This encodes CASSSLGGFRANVLTF.

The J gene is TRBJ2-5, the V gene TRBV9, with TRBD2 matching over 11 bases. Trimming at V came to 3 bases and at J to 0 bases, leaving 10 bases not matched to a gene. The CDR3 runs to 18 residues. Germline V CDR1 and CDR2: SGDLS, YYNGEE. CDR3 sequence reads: CASSEGTSGYSYQETQYF. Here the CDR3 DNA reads TGTGCCAGCAGCGAAGGGACTAGCGGATATTCGTACCAAGAGACCCAGTACTTC.

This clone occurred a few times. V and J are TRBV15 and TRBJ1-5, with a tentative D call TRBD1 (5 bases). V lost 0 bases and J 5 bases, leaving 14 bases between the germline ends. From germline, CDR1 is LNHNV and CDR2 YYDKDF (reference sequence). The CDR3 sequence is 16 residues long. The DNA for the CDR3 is TGTGCCACCAGCAGAGATCTTGGGGCTTATGATCAGCCCCAGCATTTT. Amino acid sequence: CATSRDLGAYDQPQHF.